This passage covers 15 T cell receptor beta chains from one sample sequenced in a study of shared clonotypes between healthy human individuals. The method was immunoSEQ multiplex PCR; TCRdb's version includes in-frame clones alone and lacks a portion of them. This sample has about half a million clones; approximately 78% occur once, and the top ten carry 12%. Sequences were obtained from PBMCs. These receptors came from a woman in her forties in good health. Some clones in this sample may be carry-over from other donors' samples.

The genes are TRBV28 and TRBJ2-2; D may be TRBD2 (6 bases). The V gene's germline CDR1 is MDHEN and CDR2 SYDVKM. V dropped 10 bases and J dropped 6 bases, with 18 bases sitting between them. The CDR3 covers 14 residues. CDR3 sequence reads: CATGGAGLPGELFF. The CDR3 region has the DNA TGTGCCACTGGCGGGGCAGGGCTCCCCGGGGAGCTGTTTTTT.

Ten or more counts support this clone. This rearrangement joins TRBV5-1 to TRBJ2-6; 7 bases line up with TRBD1. The J segment lost 3 bases and the V segment lost 4 bases, leaving 13 bases of the junction unmatched. CDR3 length: 18 residues. Germline V gene data show CDR1 as SGHRS and CDR2 as YFSETQ. CDR3 DNA: TGCGCCAGCAGCAGGGACAGTCGGGGCGTTGGTGGGGCCAACGTCCTGACTTTC. Translating it yields CASSRDSRGVGGANVLTF.

The chain recombines TRBV11-2 with TRBJ2-5; 8 bases align to TRBD2. V shed 5 bases and J 5 bases; nucleotides not matched to a gene: 7. Germline V gene data show CDR1 as SGHAT and CDR2 as FQNNGV. The CDR3 has 14 amino acids. The CDR3: CASSPSGSGETQYF. The DNA of the CDR3 is TGTGCCAGCAGCCCCAGCGGGAGCGGTGAGACCCAGTACTTC.

V usage is TRBV5-5 and J usage is TRBJ2-5; D is perhaps TRBD1 (6 bases). Germline V gene data show CDR1 as SGHKS and CDR2 as YYEKEE (reference sequence). This CDR3 region has 14 residues. Between the trimmed V and J ends, which lost 3 bases and 5 bases, there was a span of 14 bases. The CDR3 region is CASSSRGSRETQYF. The CDR3 bases are TGTGCCAGCAGCTCTAGGGGGAGTCGGGAGACCCAGTACTTC.

The chain combines TRBV6-5 with TRBJ2-1; possible D gene TRBD2, 7 bases. CDR1 MNHEY and CDR2 SVGAGI come from the germline V gene. Trimming cost V 5 bases and J 7 bases, with 18 bases left between them. CDR3 length equals 15 residues. The CDR3 loop reads CASSPTRGGGNEQFF. DNA of the CDR3: TGTGCCAGCAGTCCGACTAGGGGGGGCGGGAATGAGCAGTTCTTC.

The chain couples TRBV27 to TRBJ2-1, with D hard to call. Germline loops: CDR1 MNHEY, CDR2 SMNVEV (reference sequence). V was trimmed by 1 base and J by 8 bases, leaving 15 bases between them. The CDR3 runs to 15 residues. The CDR3 DNA follows: TGTGCCAGCAGTTTATTTGGTGCGGCTGAGGATGAGCAGTTCTTC. Amino acids: CASSLFGAAEDEQFF.

V and J are TRBV13 and TRBJ2-7; 7 nucleotides line up with TRBD2. The germline gives CDR1 PRHDT, CDR2 FYEKMQ (reference sequence). Trimming cost V 4 bases and J 4 bases; bases outside gene matches: 13. CDR3 length: 16 residues. CDR3 protein: CASSSPTAGPGYEQYF. The CDR3 nucleotides read TGTGCCAGCAGCTCCCCGACAGCGGGACCAGGATACGAGCAGTACTTC.

The gene calls are TRBV5-1 and TRBJ1-1; maybe TRBD1 (5 bases). Trimming pared 2 bases from V and 8 bases from J, leaving 13 bases between. The CDR3 is made up of 13 amino acids. The germline CDR1 and CDR2 sequences are SGHRS and YFSETQ. CDR3 coding DNA: TGCGCCAGCAGCTTCGGAGGGGACCAAGAAGCTTTCTTT. Its translation: CASSFGGDQEAFF.

Notes on this clone: A read error may explain this, as a much larger clone is one base away. The sample contains more than one DNA sequence encoding this CDR3. V is TRBV29-1 and J is TRBJ1-1; D is uncertain. Per the germline V gene, CDR1 is SQVTM and CDR2 is ANQGSEA. V was cut by 2 bases and J by 4 bases, with 8 bases left in between. The CDR3 is made up of 12 amino acids. CDR3 DNA sequence: TGCAGCGTTGAACGTGTCAGCACTGAAGCTTTCTTT. It encodes CSVERVSTEAFF.

This chain connects TRBV7-2 to TRBJ1-1; D unclear. V lost 5 bases to trimming and J lost 6 bases, with 16 bases between them. Germline assignment: CDR1 SGHTA and CDR2 FQGNSA. This CDR3 region has 14 residues. The CDR3 DNA reads as TGTGCCAGCAGCAAAAGGGCGGTTCCCGCTGAAGCTTTCTTT. Its protein is CASSKRAVPAEAFF. Full variable domain (outside the CDR3, taken from reference TRBV7-2 and TRBJ1-1): GAGVSQSPSNKVTEKGKDVELRCDPISGHTALYWYRQSLGQGLEFLIYFQGNSAPDKSGLPSDRFSAERTGGSVSTLTIQRTQQEDSAVYLCASSKRAVPAEAFFGQGTRLTVV.

The gene calls are TRBV9 and TRBJ2-1; D gene uncertain. Trimming removed 0 bases from V and 9 bases from J, with 10 bases in between. The CDR3 is 13 amino acids. Germline assignment: CDR1 SGDLS and CDR2 YYNGEE. The CDR3 loop reads CASSVVLGAEQFF. CDR3 nucleotides: TGTGCCAGCAGCGTAGTCCTAGGCGCTGAGCAGTTCTTC.

The chain employs TRBV6-1 and TRBJ2-7, with TRBD2 identical over 7 bases. The V gene's germline CDR1 is MNHNS and CDR2 SASEGT. Losses at the gene ends were 10 bases for V and 1 base for J; bases not matched to a gene: 10. The CDR3 spans 14 residues. For the CDR3, the DNA is TGTGCCACCAACCTCTGGGGGGGTTCCTACGAGCAGTACTTC. It translates to CATNLWGGSYEQYF.

The chain has TRBV28 and TRBJ2-5; 8 positions match TRBD2. Trimming cost V 3 bases and J 2 bases; bases outside gene matches: 8. Germline V lookup: CDR1 MDHEN, CDR2 SYDVKM. The CDR3 totals 16 residues. The CDR3 loop reads CASSFPRASGQETQYF. For the CDR3, the DNA is TGTGCCAGCAGTTTCCCCCGGGCTAGCGGGCAAGAGACCCAGTACTTC.

This clone appeared a few times. The same CDR3 arises from other DNA sequences in this sample as well. This chain joins TRBV20-1 and TRBJ1-5, with no clear D. The V and J ends lost 3 bases and 5 bases respectively, with 5 bases between them. The CDR3 is 11 residues long. Germline CDR1 reads DFQATT; CDR2 reads SNEGSKA (reference sequence). The CDR3 spells CSASRDQPQHF. The CDR3 DNA reads as TGCAGTGCTAGCCGGGATCAGCCCCAGCATTTT.

The gene calls are TRBV15 and TRBJ1-4, with D possibly TRBD1 on 6 matching bases. The CDR3 is 16 amino acids. Germline loops: CDR1 LNHNV, CDR2 YYDKDF (reference sequence). Trimming pared 1 base from V and 5 bases from J, leaving 14 bases between. CDR3 region: CATSRGDRSTNEKLFF. CDR3 in DNA: TGTGCCACCAGCAGAGGAGACAGGTCCACCAATGAAAAACTGTTTTTT.